A single sample is the source of the 9 T cell receptor beta chains below, sequenced in a study of shared clonotypes between healthy human individuals. This table comes from immunoSEQ multiplex PCR, and its TCRdb copy is limited to in-frame clones, with some not included. Of about 980,000 clones in the sample, approximately 80% were seen once. Specimen: memory CD4+ T cells sorted from blood. Subset defined: CD45RA-negative fraction. These receptors were taken from a young man in good health.

The chain combines TRBV11-3 with TRBJ2-7, with TRBD1 as a possible D gene (5 bases). Germline CDR1 reads SGHNT; CDR2 reads YENEEA. The CDR3 extends over 13 amino acids. Trimming stripped 2 bases from V and 6 bases from J, with 11 bases between. The CDR3: CASSLIPGLEQYF. The CDR3, as DNA: TGTGCCAGCAGCTTAATACCAGGGCTCGAGCAGTACTTC.

V is TRBV10-3 and J is TRBJ1-4; D is uncertain. This CDR3 region has 13 residues. V lost 6 bases, J lost 5 bases, and 10 bases lay in between. The germline V gene has CDR1 ENHRY and CDR2 SYGVKD. CDR3: CAISLDLNEKLFF. The CDR3 bases are TGTGCCATCAGCCTCGACTTGAATGAAAAACTGTTTTTT.

This clone was detected only once. Here the CDR3 DNA reads TGTGCCACCAAGACCCAGTACTTC. This gives the protein CATKTQYF. V usage is TRBV7-9 and J usage is TRBJ2-5; D is unclear. The CDR3 sequence is 8 residues long. From germline, CDR1 is SEHNR and CDR2 FQNEAQ (reference sequence). V lost 10 bases and J 6 bases, leaving 3 bases between the germline ends.

This clone was found a few times. This chain connects TRBV7-9 to TRBJ2-2; D gene ambiguous. Germline-derived CDR1 and CDR2 are SEHNR and FQNEAQ (reference sequence). Trimming left V 5 bases short and J 5 bases short, with 9 bases between. The CDR3 is made up of 13 amino acids. CDR3 sequence reads: CASSPTRTGELFF. CDR3 in DNA: TGTGCCAGCAGCCCCACGCGGACCGGGGAGCTGTTTTTT.

The chain couples TRBV9 to TRBJ2-7; 8 bases are shared with TRBD1. Looked up from germline, CDR1 is SGDLS and CDR2 is YYNGEE. CDR3 size: 19 residues. The V segment lost 3 bases and the J segment 2 bases; nucleotides outside the gene matches: 19. The CDR3 sequence is CASSAAPWTGYLVPYEQYF. In DNA, the CDR3 is TGTGCCAGCAGCGCCGCCCCGTGGACAGGGTACCTGGTCCCCTACGAGCAGTACTTC. The entire variable domain, with the rest obtained from reference TRBV9 and TRBJ2-7, is as follows: DSGVTQTPKHLITATGQRVTLRCSPRSGDLSVYWYQQSLDQGLQFLIQYYNGEERAKGNILERFSAQQFPDLHSELNLSSLELGDSALYFCASSAAPWTGYLVPYEQYFGPGTRLTVT.

As regards this clone: Other DNA sequences in this specimen translate into the identical CDR3. This chain connects TRBV7-8 to TRBJ2-7; tentatively, D is TRBD1 or TRBD2 (5 bases each). The CDR3 sequence is 15 residues long. Germline-derived CDR1 and CDR2 are SGHVS and FQNEAQ. Trimming shortened V by 5 bases and J by 1 base, and 15 bases separated the two germline ends. Here the CDR3 reads CASSNRDGLSYEQYF. The CDR3 nucleotides are TGTGCCAGCAGCAACCGGGACGGATTATCCTACGAGCAGTACTTC.

The chain uses TRBV14 and TRBJ1-2; TRBD1 aligns across 8 bases. V shed 8 bases, J shed 7 bases, and the junction held 6 bases outside the gene matches. Germline CDR1 SGHDN, CDR2 FVKESK. The CDR3 consists of 12 residues. The CDR3 DNA reads as TGTGCCAGCCGACAGGGGATCGGTGGCTACACCTTC. Its translation: CASRQGIGGYTF.

Comments on this clone: The junction and the germline gene differ at one end; a read error may be behind it. The V gene is TRBV7-7, the J gene TRBJ2-1; 7 nucleotides align to TRBD2. The CDR3 is 15 residues long. Germline loops: CDR1 SSHAT, CDR2 FNYEAQ (reference sequence). CDR3 region: CASSLGRENYNEQFF. In DNA, the CDR3 is TGTGCTAGCAGCTTAGGGCGGGAGAACTACAATGAGCAGTTCTTC.

In its sample, this clone was seen a few times. The same CDR3 is also encoded by other DNA sequences in this sample. This chain uses TRBV7-2 with TRBJ1-1; D might be TRBD1 (6 bases). Germline V gives CDR1 SGHTA, CDR2 FQGNSA. Trimming took off 6 bases at V and 8 bases at J, with 10 bases between the two ends. The CDR3 is 11 amino acids. CDR3 region: CASSYRAEAFF. The CDR3 DNA reads as TGTGCCAGCAGTTACAGGGCCGAAGCTTTCTTT.